This passage covers 4 T cell receptor beta chains from one sample sequenced in a study of T-cell reconstitution after alpha-beta-depleted transplantation in children. Preparation of the TCRbeta library used unique molecular identifiers. From the PCR reads, TCRdb called clonotypes with MiXCR, one entry per CDR3 protein. The sample shows hundreds of thousands of distinct CDR3 sequences, roughly 13% of them seen only once. Here the sequenced sample was PBMCs, taken before TCRalphabeta/CD19-depleted stem cell transplant. These receptors came from a girl aged 2 to 9 with congenital amegakaryocytic thrombocytopenia, due to receive a stem cell transplant.

This clonotype has only a few counts. This chain joins TRBV20-1 and TRBJ2-4; 12 bases match TRBD2. Germline CDR1 and CDR2: DFQATT and SNEGSKA (reference sequence). CDR3 length equals 13 residues. Unmatched junction bases numbered 6, after V lost 5 bases and J lost 10 bases. DNA of the CDR3: TGCAGTGCTCCGTTGACTAGCGGGAGAATTCAGTACTTC. Translation: CSAPLTSGRIQYF.

This clonotype was seen at least ten times. This sequence joins TRBV6-5 and TRBJ2-1; the match to TRBD2 covers 9 bases. The CDR3 contains 17 residues. Germline values: CDR1 MNHEY, CDR2 SVGAGI. V lost 0 bases, J lost 3 bases, and 6 bases stayed unmatched. DNA of the CDR3: TGTGCCAGCAGTTACTCGATGACTAGCGGTCTCTACAATGAGCAGTTCTTC. Residues: CASSYSMTSGLYNEQFF.

The chain is built from TRBV5-1 and TRBJ2-7; perhaps TRBD2 as D (5 bases). The CDR3 contains 15 residues. V dropped 4 bases and J dropped 0 bases, with 14 bases sitting between them. Germline V CDR1 and CDR2: SGHRS, YFSETQ. The CDR3: CASSPWTGNSYEQYF. The CDR3 bases are TGCGCCAGCAGCCCATGGACTGGAAACTCCTACGAGCAGTACTTC.

V is TRBV2 and J is TRBJ2-7; maybe TRBD1 (7 bases). The CDR3 has 15 amino acids. Looked up from germline, CDR1 is SNHLY and CDR2 is FYNNEI. V gave up 6 bases and J gave up 2 bases, with 17 bases separating them. CDR3 protein: CASSRTGRGTYEQYF. The CDR3 DNA is TGTGCCAGCAGCAGGACAGGTCGGGGGACCTACGAGCAGTACTTC.